This T cell receptor beta chain derives from a study of OX40 agonist ivuxolimab in advanced cancers. This CDR3 has 13 residues. V lost 4 bases and J 5 bases, leaving 11 bases between the germline ends. In germline, CDR1 is WNHNN, CDR2 SYGVQD (reference sequence). Assay: immunoSEQ multiplex PCR; the TCRdb copy retains only in-frame clones and omits some. The sample includes roughly 75,000 clones, roughly 86% of them seen just once. Autoimmune disease history or systemic immunosuppression barred patients. Cycle 7 day 1, cycle 4 day 1, and baseline were the timepoints at which blood was sampled. The rearrangement uses TRBV10-1 and TRBJ1-1; possible D gene TRBD1, 5 bases. The specimen was CD4+ or CD8+ T cells sorted from blood, collected in a trial of the OX40 agonist ivuxolimab. This TCR was recovered from an adult with an advanced solid tumor such as melanoma, head and neck, liver or kidney cancer. CDR3 nucleotide sequence: TGCGCCAGCAGTGTCCGGCGGGGGACTGAAGCTTTCTTT. Amino acids: CASSVRRGTEAFF.